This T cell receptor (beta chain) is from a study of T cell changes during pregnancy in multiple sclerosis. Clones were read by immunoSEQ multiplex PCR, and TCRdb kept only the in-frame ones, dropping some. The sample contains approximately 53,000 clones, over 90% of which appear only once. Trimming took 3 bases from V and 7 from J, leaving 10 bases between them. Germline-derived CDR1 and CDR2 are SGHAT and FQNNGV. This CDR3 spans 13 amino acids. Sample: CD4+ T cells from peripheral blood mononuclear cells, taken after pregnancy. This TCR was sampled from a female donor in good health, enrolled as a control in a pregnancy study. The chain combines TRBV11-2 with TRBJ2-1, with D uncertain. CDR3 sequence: CASSLIGENEQFF. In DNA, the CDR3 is TGTGCCAGCAGCTTGATAGGAGAGAATGAGCAGTTCTTC.